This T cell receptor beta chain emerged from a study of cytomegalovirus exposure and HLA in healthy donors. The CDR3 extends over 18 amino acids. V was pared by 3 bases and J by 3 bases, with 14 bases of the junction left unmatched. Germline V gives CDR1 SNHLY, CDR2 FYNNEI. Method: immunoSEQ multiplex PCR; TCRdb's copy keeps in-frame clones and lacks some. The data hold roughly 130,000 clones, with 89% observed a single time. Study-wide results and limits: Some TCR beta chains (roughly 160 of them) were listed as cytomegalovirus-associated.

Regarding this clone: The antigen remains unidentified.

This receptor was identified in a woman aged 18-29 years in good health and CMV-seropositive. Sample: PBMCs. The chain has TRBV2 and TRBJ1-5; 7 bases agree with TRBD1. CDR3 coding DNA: TGTGCCAGCAGTGACTCTGTGGTCGGGACAGCTTTCAATCAGCCCCAGCATTTT. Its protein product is CASSDSVVGTAFNQPQHF.